Each of the 14 T cell receptor beta chains below was sequenced from the same sample in a study of T cell changes during pregnancy in multiple sclerosis. Clones were read by immunoSEQ multiplex PCR, and TCRdb kept only the in-frame ones, dropping some. Here the sample spans 25,000 to 30,000 clones, about 93% being singletons. Here the sequenced sample was CD8+ T cells from peripheral blood mononuclear cells, taken before pregnancy. The receptors come from a female donor with multiple sclerosis, enrolled in a pregnancy study.

CDR3 residues: CASSDLAGSYNEQFF. The DNA of the CDR3 is TGTGCCAGCAGCGACCTAGCGGGGTCCTACAATGAGCAGTTCTTC. The rearrangement uses TRBV4-2 and TRBJ2-1; TRBD2 agrees at 9 bases. The CDR3 is 15 residues long. V gave up 5 bases and J gave up 1 base; unmatched junction bases: 3. CDR1 is LGHNA and CDR2 is YNFKEQ in the germline V gene.

This rearrangement joins TRBV27 to TRBJ2-7; TRBD1 aligns across 9 bases. The CDR3 contains 14 residues. CDR1 is MNHEY and CDR2 is SMNVEV in the germline V gene (reference sequence). Trimming removed 6 bases from V and 2 bases from J; junction bases left unmatched: 5. This CDR3 reads CASSPGTGPYEQYF. The CDR3 coding sequence is TGTGCCAGCAGCCCCGGGACAGGGCCCTACGAGCAGTACTTC.

This clone was recorded only once. This chain uses TRBV28 with TRBJ2-7; 7 bases map to TRBD2. CDR3 length equals 14 residues. V lost 2 bases to trimming and J lost 4 bases; unmatched junction nucleotides: 5. Germline CDR1 MDHEN, CDR2 SYDVKM. CDR3 region: CASSLRAGRYEQYF. Written as DNA, the CDR3 is TGTGCCAGCAGTTTACGAGCGGGACGTTACGAGCAGTACTTC.

The chain carries TRBV27 and TRBJ2-7; TRBD2 aligns across 9 bases. J was trimmed by 7 bases and V by 0 bases; bases with no gene match: 7. Germline CDR1 is MNHEY and CDR2 is SMNVEV (reference sequence). The CDR3 contains 15 residues. Here the CDR3 reads CASSLSLAGPGEQYF. The CDR3, as DNA: TGTGCCAGCAGTTTATCTCTAGCGGGGCCCGGGGAGCAGTACTTC.

The V call is TRBV6-4, the J call TRBJ2-1, with TRBD1 matching over 10 bases. V gave up 0 bases and J gave up 6 bases; unmatched junction bases: 5. The CDR3 is 16 amino acids. Germline lookup yields CDR1 MRHNA and CDR2 SNTAGT. CDR3 sequence: CASSDSPGQGPNEQFF. In DNA form, the CDR3 reads TGTGCCAGCAGTGACTCGCCGGGACAGGGGCCCAATGAGCAGTTCTTC.

The count of this clone is one. The V and J genes are TRBV7-3 and TRBJ2-3, with 9 bases fitting TRBD1. With V trimmed by 5 bases and J by 1 base, 7 bases remained unmatched. Germline CDR1 SGHTA, CDR2 FQGTGA. The CDR3 runs to 16 residues. As DNA, the CDR3 is TGTGCCAGCAGCCCAGGGACAGGGTGGGGCACAGATACGCAGTATTTT. Residues: CASSPGTGWGTDTQYF.

The chain carries TRBV4-1 and TRBJ1-1, with 8 bases lining up with TRBD1. Germline CDR1 reads MGHRA; CDR2 reads YSYEKL. Unmatched junction bases numbered 5, after V lost 0 bases and J lost 2 bases. This CDR3 has 16 amino acids. CDR3 in amino acids: CASSQEWDRRNTEAFF. The DNA for the CDR3 is TGCGCCAGCAGCCAAGAATGGGACAGGCGTAACACTGAAGCTTTCTTT.

The chain links TRBV15 to TRBJ1-4; weak D call: TRBD1 (6 bases). V lost 0 bases and J 8 bases, leaving 16 bases between the germline ends. CDR1 is LNHNV and CDR2 is YYDKDF in the germline V gene (reference sequence). CDR3 length: 16 residues. This CDR3 reads CATSRDPGTLPEKLFF. The CDR3, as DNA: TGTGCCACCAGCAGAGATCCCGGGACACTACCAGAAAAACTGTTTTTT.

This rearrangement joins TRBV4-2 to TRBJ2-7; possible D gene TRBD2, 5 bases. CDR3 length equals 14 residues. The germline gives CDR1 LGHNA, CDR2 YNFKEQ. V dropped 0 bases and J dropped 2 bases, with 8 bases sitting between them. CDR3 bases: TGTGCCAGCAGCCAAGAGGACGGGGCCTACGAGCAGTACTTC. Amino acid sequence: CASSQEDGAYEQYF.

The V call is TRBV27, the J call TRBJ1-5, with D maybe TRBD1 (6 bases). Germline-derived CDR1 and CDR2 are MNHEY and SMNVEV (reference sequence). The CDR3 loop spans 16 amino acids. The germline V and J ends were trimmed by 6 bases and 0 bases, with 15 bases remaining between them. CDR3 region: CASRPSTGTSNQPQHF. The CDR3 DNA follows: TGTGCCAGCAGACCAAGTACAGGGACTAGCAATCAGCCCCAGCATTTT.

The chain combines TRBV7-9 with TRBJ2-2, with 9 positions matching TRBD2. This CDR3 spans 17 amino acids. Germline loops: CDR1 SEHNR, CDR2 FQNEAQ (reference sequence). Unmatched junction bases numbered 13, after V lost 5 bases and J lost 6 bases. The CDR3 DNA is TGTGCCAGCAGCCCGGACGGGCTAGCGGGGTCGGCCGGGGAGCTGTTTTTT. Amino acids: CASSPDGLAGSAGELFF.

This clone was recorded only once. The chain recombines TRBV6-5 with TRBJ2-1, with D uncertain. The germline V gene encodes CDR1 MNHEY and CDR2 SVGAGI. The CDR3 has 14 amino acids. The V end lost 1 base, the J end lost 0 bases, and 4 bases lay between the germline ends. DNA for the CDR3: TGTGCCAGCAGTTACTTGAGCTCCTACAATGAGCAGTTCTTC. Translated: CASSYLSSYNEQFF.

This chain joins TRBV5-1 and TRBJ1-1; D perhaps matches TRBD1 (6 bases). The CDR3 runs to 13 residues. V lost 1 base and J 5 bases, leaving 9 bases between the germline ends. The germline V gene has CDR1 SGHRS and CDR2 YFSETQ. The CDR3 DNA follows: TGCGCCAGCAGCTTGAGGGGGAGTACTGAAGCTTTCTTT. Translated: CASSLRGSTEAFF.

This clone was detected a few times. The V gene is TRBV2, the J gene TRBJ2-7; possibly TRBD1 for D (5 bases). Per the germline V gene, CDR1 is SNHLY and CDR2 is FYNNEI. Trimming took 4 bases from V and 4 from J, leaving 11 bases between them. The CDR3 consists of 13 residues. The CDR3 loop is CASSVGQGYEQYF. CDR3 nucleotide sequence: TGTGCCAGCAGTGTCGGCCAGGGATACGAGCAGTACTTC. The complete variable domain, with remaining parts taken from reference TRBV2 and TRBJ2-7, reads EPEVTQTPSHQVTQMGQEVILRCVPISNHLYFYWYRQILGQKVEFLVSFYNNEISEKSEIFDDQFSVERPDGSNFTLKIRSTKLEDSAMYFCASSVGQGYEQYFGPGTRLTVT.